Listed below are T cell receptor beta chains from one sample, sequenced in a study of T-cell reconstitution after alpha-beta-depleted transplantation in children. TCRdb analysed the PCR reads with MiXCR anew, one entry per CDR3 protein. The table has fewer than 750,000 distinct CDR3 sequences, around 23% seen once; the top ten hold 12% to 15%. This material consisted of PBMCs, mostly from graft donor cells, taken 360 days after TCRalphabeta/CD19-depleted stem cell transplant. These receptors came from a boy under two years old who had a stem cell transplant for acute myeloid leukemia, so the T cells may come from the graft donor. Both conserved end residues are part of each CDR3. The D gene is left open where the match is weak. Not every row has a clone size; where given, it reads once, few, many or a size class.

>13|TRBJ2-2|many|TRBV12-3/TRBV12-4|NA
CASSHGGPRKLFF
TGTGCCAGCAGCCACGGGGGACCGCGCAAGCTGTTTTTT
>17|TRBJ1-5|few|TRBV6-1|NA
CASSEALRRGFNQPQHF
TGTGCCAGCAGTGAAGCGCTTCGGAGGGGATTTAATCAGCCCCAGCATTTT
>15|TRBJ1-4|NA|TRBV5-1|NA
CASSLLPGDNEKLFF
TGCGCCAGCAGCTTGCTGCCAGGGGATAATGAAAAACTGTTTTTT
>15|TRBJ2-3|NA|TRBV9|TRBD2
CASSVGRGGLNTQYF
TGTGCCAGCAGCGTAGGGCGGGGGGGCTTAAATACGCAGTATTTT
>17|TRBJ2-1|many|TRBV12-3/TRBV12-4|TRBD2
CASSFLAGRLPYNEQFF
TGTGCCAGCAGTTTTCTAGCGGGGAGGCTCCCCTACAATGAGCAGTTCTTC
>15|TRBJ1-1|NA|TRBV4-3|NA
CASSQAVGSRWEAFF
TGCGCCAGCAGCCAAGCAGTAGGCAGTCGGTGGGAAGCTTTCTTT
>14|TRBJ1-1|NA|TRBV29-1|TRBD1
CSVEDAGGGTEAFF
TGCAGCGTTGAAGATGCAGGGGGCGGGACTGAAGCTTTCTTT
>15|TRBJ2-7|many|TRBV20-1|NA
CSASPIRASSYEQYF
TGCAGTGCTTCCCCCATTAGGGCAAGCTCCTACGAGCAGTACTTC
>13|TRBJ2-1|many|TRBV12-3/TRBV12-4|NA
CASTWDFHNEQFF
TGTGCCAGCACCTGGGACTTTCACAATGAGCAGTTCTTC
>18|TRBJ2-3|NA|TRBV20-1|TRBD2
CSATPGLAGGFFTDTQYF
TGCAGTGCTACCCCCGGACTAGCGGGGGGGTTCTTCACAGATACGCAGTATTTT
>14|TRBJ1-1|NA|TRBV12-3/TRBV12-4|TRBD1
CASRRTDRATEAFF
TGTGCCAGCAGACGTACGGACAGGGCAACTGAAGCTTTCTTT
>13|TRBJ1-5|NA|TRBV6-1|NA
CASSDFRYQPQHF
TGTGCCAGCAGTGATTTCCGCTATCAGCCCCAGCATTTT
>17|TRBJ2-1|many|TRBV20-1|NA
CSARDPLEVISYNEQFF
TGCAGTGCTAGAGATCCACTGGAGGTTATCTCCTACAATGAGCAGTTCTTC
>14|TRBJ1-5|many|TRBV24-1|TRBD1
CATSDSGQHQPQHF
TGTGCCACCAGTGATTCGGGACAGCATCAGCCCCAGCATTTT
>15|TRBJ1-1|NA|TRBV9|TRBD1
CASGRQGAMNTEAFF
TGTGCCAGCGGGCGACAGGGGGCCATGAACACTGAAGCTTTCTTT
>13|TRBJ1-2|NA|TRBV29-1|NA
CSVETGFYYGYTF
TGCAGCGTTGAGACAGGTTTTTACTATGGCTACACCTTC
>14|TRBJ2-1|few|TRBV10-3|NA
CASNREAVVDEQFF
TGTGCCTCTAACAGGGAGGCTGTTGTTGATGAGCAGTTCTTC
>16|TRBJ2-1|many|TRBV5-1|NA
CASSLDWGSSYNEQFF
TGCGCCAGCAGCTTGGACTGGGGGAGCTCCTACAATGAGCAGTTCTTC
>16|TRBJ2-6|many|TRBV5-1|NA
CASSGTGNSGANVLTF
TGCGCCAGCAGCGGAACAGGGAACTCTGGGGCCAACGTCCTGACTTTC
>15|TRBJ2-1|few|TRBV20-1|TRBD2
CSARGTSGGADEQFF
TGCAGTGCTAGAGGGACTAGCGGGGGGGCAGATGAGCAGTTCTTC
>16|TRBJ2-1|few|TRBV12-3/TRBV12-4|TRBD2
CASSLFGGGSYNEQFF
TGTGCCAGCAGTTTGTTTGGCGGGGGTTCCTACAATGAGCAGTTCTTC
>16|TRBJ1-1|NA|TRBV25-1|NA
CASSEYGTLRNTEAFF
TGTGCCAGCAGTGAATATGGGACACTACGGAACACTGAAGCTTTCTTT
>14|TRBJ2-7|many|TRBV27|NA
CASRATRRVYEQYF
TGTGCCAGCAGGGCCACCAGGAGGGTCTACGAGCAGTACTTC
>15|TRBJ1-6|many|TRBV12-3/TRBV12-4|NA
CASSLMGEANSPLHF
TGTGCCAGCAGTTTAATGGGGGAGGCCAATTCACCCCTCCACTTT
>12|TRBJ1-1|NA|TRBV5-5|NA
CASSSWGRTLFF
TGTGCCAGCAGCTCCTGGGGCCGGACGCTATTCTTT
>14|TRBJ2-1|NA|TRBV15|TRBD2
CATSRGETSGGIGF
TGTGCCACCAGCAGAGGGGAGACTAGCGGGGGGATAGGCTTC
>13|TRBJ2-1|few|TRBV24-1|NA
CATSVGTYNEQFF
TGTGCCACCAGTGTTGGGACCTACAATGAGCAGTTCTTC
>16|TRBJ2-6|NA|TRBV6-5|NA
CASSYGGRSGANVLTF
TGTGCCAGCAGCTACGGGGGCCGCTCTGGGGCCAACGTCCTGACTTTC
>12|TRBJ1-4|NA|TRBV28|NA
CASSSHKEKLFF
TGTGCCAGCAGTTCCCATAAGGAAAAACTGTTTTTT
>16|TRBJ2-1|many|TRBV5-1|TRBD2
CASKIAGGASYNEQFF
TGCGCCAGCAAAATAGCGGGGGGAGCCTCCTACAATGAGCAGTTCTTC
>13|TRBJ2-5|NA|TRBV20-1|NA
CSASKGSEETQYF
TGCAGTGCTTCTAAAGGGAGTGAAGAGACCCAGTACTTC
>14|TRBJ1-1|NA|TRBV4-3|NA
CASSQDMGDTEAFF
TGCGCCAGCAGCCAAGATATGGGGGACACTGAAGCTTTCTTT
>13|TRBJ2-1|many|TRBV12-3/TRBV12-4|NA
CASSSLGGPEQFF
TGTGCCAGCAGTTCGTTGGGGGGGCCCGAGCAGTTCTTC
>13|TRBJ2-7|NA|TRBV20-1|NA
CSASQGGRHEQYF
TGCAGTGCTAGCCAGGGGGGTCGGCACGAGCAGTACTTC
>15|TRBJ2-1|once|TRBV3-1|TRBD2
CASSQDPGLPNEQFF
TGTGCCAGCAGCCAGGATCCGGGACTACCGAATGAGCAGTTCTTC
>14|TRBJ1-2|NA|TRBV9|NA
CASSPKVYAEGYTF
TGTGCCAGCAGCCCTAAAGTCTACGCTGAGGGCTACACCTTC
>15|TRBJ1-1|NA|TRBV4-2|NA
CASSHAGELNTEAFF
TGTGCCAGCAGCCATGCAGGGGAACTGAACACTGAAGCTTTCTTT
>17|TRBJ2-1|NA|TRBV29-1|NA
CSVVRQNRKSSYNEQFF
TGCAGCGTTGTTCGGCAAAACAGGAAAAGCTCCTACAATGAGCAGTTCTTC
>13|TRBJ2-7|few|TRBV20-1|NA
CSARAKGSYEQYF
TGCAGTGCTAGAGCTAAGGGCTCCTACGAGCAGTACTTC
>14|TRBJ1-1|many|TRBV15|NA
CATSRDVGNTEAFF
TGTGCCACCAGCAGAGATGTAGGGAACACTGAAGCTTTCTTT
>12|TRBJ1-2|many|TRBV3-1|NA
CASSRGTTGYTF
TGTGCCAGCAGCCGCGGGACGACGGGCTACACCTTC
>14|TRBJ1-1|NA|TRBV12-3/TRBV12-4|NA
CATDLHRGDTEAFF
TGTGCCACCGACCTACACCGTGGGGACACTGAAGCTTTCTTT
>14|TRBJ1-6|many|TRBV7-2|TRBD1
CASSLVDRGSPLHF
TGTGCCAGCAGCTTAGTGGACAGGGGGTCACCCCTCCACTTT
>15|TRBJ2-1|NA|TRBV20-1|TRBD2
CSARSGVAYYNEQFF
TGCAGTGCTAGAAGCGGGGTCGCGTACTACAATGAGCAGTTCTTC